This T cell receptor beta chain was documented in a study of T cell changes during pregnancy in multiple sclerosis (dated by TCRdb to between 2018 and 2021). Background for the entire study: In women with multiple sclerosis, the researchers looked at how the T cell repertoire shifted as pregnancy progressed.

The junction carries 16 bases between V and J, which are trimmed by 7 bases and 3 bases respectively. From the cysteine through the phenylalanine, the CDR3 covers 14 amino acids. Only the CDR3 DNA is retained, 42 bases long and in frame from the first base. The germline V gene encodes CDR1 WSHSY and CDR2 SAAADI. On this clone itself: Its recognized antigen is unknown. Base-call qualities are not available, and no considerably larger clone is one nucleotide away.

The protocol used for the library was the immunoSEQ multiplex PCR assay. As stored in TCRdb, this immuneACCESS dataset retains in-frame rearrangements with V and J assigned. A fraction of the clones does not appear; measured against another copy, unresolved V genes explain less than half of the discrepancy, and the remainder lacks a known reason. The sample table shows 70,000 to 90,000 clones, and approximately 92% are seen once. The ten largest clones take up around 0.75% of the sample. The sequencing used peripheral blood, collected in the second trimester of pregnancy. The V gene is TRBV10-2 and the J gene is TRBJ2-7, with a tentative D gene TRBD1 over 5 matching bases. This TCR came from a female donor in good health, enrolled as a control in a pregnancy study. The DNA sequence is TGCGCCAGCAACCCAGCAGGGCCGTTCTACGAGCAGTACTTC. This codes for CASNPAGPFYEQYF.